This TCR beta chain was recovered during a study of T cells after yellow fever vaccination. In the study overall: Where fractions had low cell numbers, libraries were prepared from them with the SMART-Seq v4 Ultra Low Input RNA kit. General study points: Most clones from primary vaccination resurfaced after the booster (96% CD4, less than 90% CD8).

Production of TCR cDNA was by 5'RACE template switching, which also added a universal primer site and UMIs. TCRdb analysed the 5' RACE reads with MiXCR anew, one entry per CDR3 protein. The sample contains hundreds of thousands of distinct CDR3 sequences, roughly 8.7% of which appear only once. Deletions cut 6 bases from V and 3 bases from J, with 20 bases between. The CDR3 contains 17 residues. In germline, CDR1 is MNHEY, CDR2 SVGEGT. This clonotype was found a few times. Its cognate antigen is unknown. V is TRBV6-2 or TRBV6-3 and J is TRBJ2-2; D unclear. The starting material was PBMCs, obtained on the day of the first yellow fever vaccination. The receptor was isolated from a man in his late teens or twenties who received the YFV17D yellow fever vaccine. This CDR3 reads CASSLLPWQIHTGELFF. CDR3 coding DNA: TGTGCCAGCAGCCTGCTCCCCTGGCAGATACACACCGGGGAGCTGTTTTTT.